This T cell receptor (beta chain) was captured in a study of regulatory T cells in long-lasting Graves disease. Arm-PCR with iRepertoire HTBI primers amplified the CDR3 regions for these TCR beta libraries. TCRdb fed the multiplex PCR reads into MiXCR, producing one record per CDR3 protein. Of under 450,000 distinct CDR3 sequences listed, about 10% were seen once; the top ten hold approximately 19%. A note on this clonotype: Its antigen remains unknown.

Study findings and constraints: Gene preferences differed: TRBV28, TRBJ1-2, TRBJ2-5 in persistent cases.

V shed 6 bases and J shed 0 bases, with 15 bases lying between them. The CDR3 has 14 residues. CDR1 is SQVTM and CDR2 is ANQGSEA in the germline V gene. Described time point: newly diagnosed GD, antithyroid drugs for less than 3 months. There was RNA extracted from PBMCs, and the TCR library was made from it. The data were also submitted as part of a second study, on T cells in Graves' hyperthyroidism and ophthalmopathy. From that report: Patients aged 18 to 65 with hyperthyroidism were newly diagnosed, with duration under 2 months. TCR CDR3 underwent first-round RT-PCR with the HTBI primer set. By a 13 V-J model, ophthalmopathy was set apart from stable hyperthyroidism.

Sequenced material: peripheral blood mononuclear cells (PBMCs), taken at new diagnosis, from a patient treated with antithyroid drugs. The chain employs TRBV29-1 and TRBJ2-7; D perhaps matches TRBD2 (6 bases). The TCR was taken from a woman aged 18-35 years with Graves disease. The CDR3, as DNA: TGCAGCGTCTCCGGGACTTACAGCTCCTACGAGCAGTACTTC. Translated, it gives CSVSGTYSSYEQYF.